The sequence of this T cell receptor beta chain was determined in a study of T cells in Graves' hyperthyroidism and ophthalmopathy. Study outcomes and limitations: The model identified upcoming ophthalmopathy a median 6.5 months ahead of onset. Among clonotypes expanded in thyroid above 0.001, most were also found in blood.

It was RNA transcripts that yielded the amplified TCR beta CDR3 regions. The HTBI primer set drove a first-round RT-PCR of the TCR CDR3. MiXCR, applied by TCRdb to the multiplex PCR reads, yields one record per CDR3 protein. The data show hundreds of thousands of distinct CDR3 sequences, around 22% seen once. This clonotype was detected ten times or more. Its matching antigen is unknown. The ends were cut back, 6 bases at V and 5 bases at J, with 16 bases in the middle. Germline V gives CDR1 MNHEY, CDR2 SVGAGI. CDR3 size: 14 residues. On the basis of clinical symptoms, serum thyroxine and TRAb, thyroid ultrasound and orbital computed tomography, diagnoses were made.

The TCR originated in a young woman with Graves' ophthalmopathy. Sequencing used blood. This rearrangement joins TRBV6-5 to TRBJ1-1; D remains unclear. CDR3 bases: TGTGCCAGCAGCACTCCCTCGCGGGGTACTGAAGCTTTCTTT. Protein: CASSTPSRGTEAFF.